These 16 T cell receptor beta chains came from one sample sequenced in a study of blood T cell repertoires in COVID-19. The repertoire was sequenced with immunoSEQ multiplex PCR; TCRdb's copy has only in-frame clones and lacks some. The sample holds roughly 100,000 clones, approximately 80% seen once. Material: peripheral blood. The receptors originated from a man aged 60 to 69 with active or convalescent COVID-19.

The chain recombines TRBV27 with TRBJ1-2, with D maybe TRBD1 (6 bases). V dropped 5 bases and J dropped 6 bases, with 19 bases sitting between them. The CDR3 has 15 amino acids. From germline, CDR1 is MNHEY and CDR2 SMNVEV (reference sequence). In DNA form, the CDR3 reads TGTGCCAGCAGTATTCAACCGGGACACGTAAATGGCTACACCTTC. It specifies CASSIQPGHVNGYTF.

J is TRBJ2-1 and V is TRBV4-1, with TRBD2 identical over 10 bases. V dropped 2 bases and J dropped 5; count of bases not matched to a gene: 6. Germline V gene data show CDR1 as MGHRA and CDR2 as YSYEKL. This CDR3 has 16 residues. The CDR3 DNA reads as TGCGCCAGCAGCCAACCGGGACTAGCGAGACACAATGAGCAGTTCTTC. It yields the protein CASSQPGLARHNEQFF.

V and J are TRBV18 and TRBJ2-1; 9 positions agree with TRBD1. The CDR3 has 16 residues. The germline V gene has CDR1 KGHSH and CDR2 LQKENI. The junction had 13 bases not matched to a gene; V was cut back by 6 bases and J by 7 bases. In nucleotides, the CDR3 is TGTGCCAGCTCCGGGACTGGGACAGGGCGTGTTAATGAGCAGTTCTTC. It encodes CASSGTGTGRVNEQFF.

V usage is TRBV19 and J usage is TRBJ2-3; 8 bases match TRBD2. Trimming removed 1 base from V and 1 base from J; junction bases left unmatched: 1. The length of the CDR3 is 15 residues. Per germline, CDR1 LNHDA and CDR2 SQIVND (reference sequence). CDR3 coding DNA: TGTGCCAGTAGTATAGCGACTAGCGGCACAGATACGCAGTATTTT. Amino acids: CASSIATSGTDTQYF. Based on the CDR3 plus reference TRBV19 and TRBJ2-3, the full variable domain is DGGITQSPKYLFRKEGQNVTLSCEQNLNHDAMYWYRQDPGQGLRLIYYSQIVNDFQKGDIAEGYSVSREKKESFPLTVTSAQKNPTAFYLCASSIATSGTDTQYFGPGTRLTVL.

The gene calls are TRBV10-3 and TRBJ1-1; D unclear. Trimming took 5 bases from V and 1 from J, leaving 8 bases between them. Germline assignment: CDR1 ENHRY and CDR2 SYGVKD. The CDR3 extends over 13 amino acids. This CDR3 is CAISSTENTEAFF. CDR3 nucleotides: TGTGCCATCAGTTCCACAGAGAACACTGAAGCTTTCTTT.

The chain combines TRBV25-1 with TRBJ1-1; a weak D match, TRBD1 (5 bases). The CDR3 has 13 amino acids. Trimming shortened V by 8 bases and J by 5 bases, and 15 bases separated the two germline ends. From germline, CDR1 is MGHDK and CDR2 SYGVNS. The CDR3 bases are TGTGCCAGCTGGGGGGGAAGTGGGACTGAAGCTTTCTTT. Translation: CASWGGSGTEAFF.

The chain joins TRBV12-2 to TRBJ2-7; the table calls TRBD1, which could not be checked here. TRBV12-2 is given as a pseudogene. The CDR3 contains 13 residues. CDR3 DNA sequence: TGTGCAAGTCGCCCAAGGGACAGCTACGAGCAGTACTTC. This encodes CASRPRDSYEQYF.

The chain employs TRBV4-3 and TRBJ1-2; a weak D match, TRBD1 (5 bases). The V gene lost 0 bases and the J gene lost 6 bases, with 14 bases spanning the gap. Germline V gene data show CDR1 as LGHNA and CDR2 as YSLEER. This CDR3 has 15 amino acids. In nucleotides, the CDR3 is TGCGCCAGCAGCCAAGATTCGGTCAGGGTGGATGGCTACACCTTC. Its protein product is CASSQDSVRVDGYTF.

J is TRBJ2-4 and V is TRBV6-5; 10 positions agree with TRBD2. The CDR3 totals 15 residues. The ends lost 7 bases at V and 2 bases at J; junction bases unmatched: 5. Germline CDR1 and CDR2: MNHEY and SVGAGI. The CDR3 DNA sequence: TGTGCCAGCACGGTAGCGGGAGGCCCCAAAAACATTCAGTACTTC. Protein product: CASTVAGGPKNIQYF.

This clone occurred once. The CDR3 region is CASRIDRGYSPLHF. In DNA form, the CDR3 reads TGTGCCAGTAGGATCGACAGGGGCTATTCACCCCTCCACTTT. V gene TRBV19 combines with J gene TRBJ1-6; TRBD1 agrees at 8 bases. The CDR3 consists of 14 residues. V shed 6 bases, J shed 8 bases, and the junction held 6 bases outside the gene matches. CDR1 LNHDA and CDR2 SQIVND come from the germline V gene (reference sequence).

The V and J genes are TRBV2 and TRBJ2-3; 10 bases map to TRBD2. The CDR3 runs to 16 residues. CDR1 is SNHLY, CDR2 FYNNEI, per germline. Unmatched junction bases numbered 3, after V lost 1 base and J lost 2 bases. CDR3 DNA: TGTGCCAGCAGTGAAGGAAGCGGGAGGGTCACAGATACGCAGTATTTT. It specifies CASSEGSGRVTDTQYF.

CDR3 region: CASSTSGTQNTGELFF. In nucleotides, the CDR3 is TGTGCCAGCAGTACCTCCGGGACACAGAACACCGGGGAGCTGTTTTTT. This rearrangement joins TRBV27 to TRBJ2-2; D may be TRBD1 (6 bases). With 5 bases removed from V and 1 base from J, the gap between germline ends came to 14 bases. The CDR3 has 16 residues. Germline V gene lookup returns CDR1 MNHEY and CDR2 SMNVEV (reference sequence).

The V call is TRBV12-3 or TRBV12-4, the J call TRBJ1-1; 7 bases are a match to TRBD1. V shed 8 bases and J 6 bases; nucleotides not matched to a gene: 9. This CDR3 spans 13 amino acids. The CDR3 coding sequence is TGTGCCAGCGGAATCAGGGGGACATCTGAAGCTTTCTTT. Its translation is CASGIRGTSEAFF.

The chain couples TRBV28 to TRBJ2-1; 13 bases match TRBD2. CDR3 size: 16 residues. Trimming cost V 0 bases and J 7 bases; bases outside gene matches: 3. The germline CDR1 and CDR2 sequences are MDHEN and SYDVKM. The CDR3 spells CASSLWTSGRNNEQFF. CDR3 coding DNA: TGTGCCAGCAGTTTATGGACTAGCGGGAGGAATAATGAGCAGTTCTTC.

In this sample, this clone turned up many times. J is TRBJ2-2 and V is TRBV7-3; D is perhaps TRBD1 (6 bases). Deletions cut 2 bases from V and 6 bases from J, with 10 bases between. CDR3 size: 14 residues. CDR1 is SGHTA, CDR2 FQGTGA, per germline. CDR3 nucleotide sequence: TGTGCCAGCAGCTTATACAGGGACGCCGGGGAGCTGTTTTTT. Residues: CASSLYRDAGELFF.

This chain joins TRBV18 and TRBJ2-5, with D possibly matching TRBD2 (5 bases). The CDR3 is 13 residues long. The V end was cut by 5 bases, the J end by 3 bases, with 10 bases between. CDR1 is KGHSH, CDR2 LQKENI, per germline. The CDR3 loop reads CASSVGLKETQYF. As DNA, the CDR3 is TGTGCCAGCTCAGTCGGACTGAAAGAGACCCAGTACTTC.